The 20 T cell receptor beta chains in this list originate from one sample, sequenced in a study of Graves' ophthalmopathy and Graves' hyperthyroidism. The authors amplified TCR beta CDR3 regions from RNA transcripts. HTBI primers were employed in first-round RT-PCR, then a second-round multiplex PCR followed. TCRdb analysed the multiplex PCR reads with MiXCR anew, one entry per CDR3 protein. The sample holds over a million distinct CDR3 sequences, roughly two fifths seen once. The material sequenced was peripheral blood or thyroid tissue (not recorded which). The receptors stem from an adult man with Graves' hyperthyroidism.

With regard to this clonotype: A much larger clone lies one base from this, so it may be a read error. CDR3 in DNA: TGTGCCAGCAGGTCAGTCAGCACAGATACGCAGTATTTT. Amino acid sequence: CASRSVSTDTQYF. The chain is built from TRBV7-8 and TRBJ2-3; the D is unclear. Germline V gives CDR1 SGHVS, CDR2 FQNEAQ. Deletions cut 6 bases from V and 0 bases from J, with 7 bases between. The CDR3 length is 13 residues.

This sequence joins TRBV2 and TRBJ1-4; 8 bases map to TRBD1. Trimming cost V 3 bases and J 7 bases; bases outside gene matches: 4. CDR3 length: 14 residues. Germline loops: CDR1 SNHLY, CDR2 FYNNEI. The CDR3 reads CASSEDRAVEKLFF. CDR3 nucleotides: TGTGCCAGCAGTGAGGACAGGGCGGTTGAAAAACTGTTTTTT. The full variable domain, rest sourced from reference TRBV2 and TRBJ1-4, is EPEVTQTPSHQVTQMGQEVILRCVPISNHLYFYWYRQILGQKVEFLVSFYNNEISEKSEIFDDQFSVERPDGSNFTLKIRSTKLEDSAMYFCASSEDRAVEKLFFGSGTQLSVL.

The CDR3 sequence: CSATDPRGLYGGYEQYF. Here the CDR3 DNA reads TGCAGTGCTACCGACCCCCGAGGGTTGTACGGAGGCTACGAGCAGTACTTC. The chain couples TRBV20-1 to TRBJ2-7; tentatively, D is TRBD2 (5 bases). Trimming shortened V by 4 bases and J by 3 bases, and 25 bases separated the two germline ends. From germline, CDR1 is DFQATT and CDR2 SNEGSKA (reference sequence). The CDR3 extends over 17 amino acids.

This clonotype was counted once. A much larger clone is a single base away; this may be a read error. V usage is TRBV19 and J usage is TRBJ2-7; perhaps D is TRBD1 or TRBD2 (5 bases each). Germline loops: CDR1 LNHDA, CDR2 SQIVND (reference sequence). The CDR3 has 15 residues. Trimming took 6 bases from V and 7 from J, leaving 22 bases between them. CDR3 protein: CASSTGASQQREQYF. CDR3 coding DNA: TGTGCCAGTAGCACCGGGGCTAGCCAACAGAGAGAGCAGTACTTC. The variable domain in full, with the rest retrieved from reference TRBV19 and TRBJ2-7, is DGGITQSPKYLFRKEGQNVTLSCEQNLNHDAMYWYRQDPGQGLRLIYYSQIVNDFQKGDIAEGYSVSREKKESFPLTVTSAQKNPTAFYLCASSTGASQQREQYFGPGTRLTVT.

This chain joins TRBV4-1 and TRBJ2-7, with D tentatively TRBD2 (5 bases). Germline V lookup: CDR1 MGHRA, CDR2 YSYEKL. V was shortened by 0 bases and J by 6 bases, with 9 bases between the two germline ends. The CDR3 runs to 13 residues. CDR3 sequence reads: CASSQEVRVEQYF. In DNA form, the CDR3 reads TGCGCCAGCAGCCAAGAAGTGAGGGTCGAGCAGTACTTC.

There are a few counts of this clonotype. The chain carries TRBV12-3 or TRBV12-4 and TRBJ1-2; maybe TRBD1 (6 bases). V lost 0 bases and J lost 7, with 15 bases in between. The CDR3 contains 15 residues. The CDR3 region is CASSLAGTTGGGYTF. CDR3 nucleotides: TGTGCCAGCAGTTTAGCCGGGACAACCGGCGGTGGCTACACCTTC.

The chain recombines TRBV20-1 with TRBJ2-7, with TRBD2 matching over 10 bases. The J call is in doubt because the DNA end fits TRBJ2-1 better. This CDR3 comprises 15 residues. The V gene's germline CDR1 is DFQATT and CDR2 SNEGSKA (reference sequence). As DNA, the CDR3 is TGCAGTGTTTCAAGCGGGGGGGCGACCTCCTACGAGCAGTTCTTC. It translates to CSVSSGGATSYEQFF.

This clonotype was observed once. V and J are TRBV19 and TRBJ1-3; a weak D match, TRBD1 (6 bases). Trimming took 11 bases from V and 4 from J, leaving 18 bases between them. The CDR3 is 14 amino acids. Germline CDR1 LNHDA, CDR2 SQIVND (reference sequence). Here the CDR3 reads CAWGPGLGGNTIYF. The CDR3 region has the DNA TGTGCCTGGGGGCCCGGGCTCGGCGGAAACACCATATATTTT.

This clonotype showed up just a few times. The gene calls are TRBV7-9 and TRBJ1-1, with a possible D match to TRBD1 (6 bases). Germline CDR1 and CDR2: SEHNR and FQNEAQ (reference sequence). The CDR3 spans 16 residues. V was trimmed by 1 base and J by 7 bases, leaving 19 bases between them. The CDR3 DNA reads TGTGCCAGCAGCTTAGGGAACAGGGATCATTCGGATGAAGCTTTCTTT. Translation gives CASSLGNRDHSDEAFF.

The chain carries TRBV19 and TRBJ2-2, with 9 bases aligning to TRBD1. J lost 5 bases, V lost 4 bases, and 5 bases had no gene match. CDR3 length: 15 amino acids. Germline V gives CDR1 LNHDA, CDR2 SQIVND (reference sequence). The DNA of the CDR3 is TGTGCCAGTAGTAGGGGACAGGGCGGGACCGGGGAGCTGTTTTTT. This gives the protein CASSRGQGGTGELFF.

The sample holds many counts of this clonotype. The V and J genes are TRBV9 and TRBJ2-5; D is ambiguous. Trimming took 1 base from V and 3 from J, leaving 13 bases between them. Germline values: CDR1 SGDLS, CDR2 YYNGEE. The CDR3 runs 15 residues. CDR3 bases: TGTGCCAGCAGCGTATATCCCCGGCTAAAAGAGACCCAGTACTTC. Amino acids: CASSVYPRLKETQYF.

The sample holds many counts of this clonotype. CDR3 residues: CSARDKLGTSYYEQYF. CDR3 coding DNA: TGCAGTGCTAGAGATAAGTTAGGGACATCTTACTACGAGCAGTACTTC. V is TRBV20-1 and J is TRBJ2-7; D might be TRBD1 (6 bases). Germline CDR1 and CDR2: DFQATT and SNEGSKA (reference sequence). CDR3 length: 16 residues. Trimming cost V 0 bases and J 3 bases, with 18 bases left between them.

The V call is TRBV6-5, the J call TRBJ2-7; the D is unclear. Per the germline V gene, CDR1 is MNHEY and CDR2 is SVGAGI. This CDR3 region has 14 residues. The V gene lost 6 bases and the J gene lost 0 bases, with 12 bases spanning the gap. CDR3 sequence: CASRPIGSSYEQYF. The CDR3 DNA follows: TGTGCCAGCAGACCCATAGGAAGCTCCTACGAGCAGTACTTC.

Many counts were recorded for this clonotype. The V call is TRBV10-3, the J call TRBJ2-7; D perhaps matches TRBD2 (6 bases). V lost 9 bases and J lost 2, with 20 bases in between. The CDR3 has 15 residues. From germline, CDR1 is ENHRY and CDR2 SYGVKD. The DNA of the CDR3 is TGTGCCATTACCGCGGGGCCCCGACGGACCTACGAGCAGTACTTC. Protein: CAITAGPRRTYEQYF.

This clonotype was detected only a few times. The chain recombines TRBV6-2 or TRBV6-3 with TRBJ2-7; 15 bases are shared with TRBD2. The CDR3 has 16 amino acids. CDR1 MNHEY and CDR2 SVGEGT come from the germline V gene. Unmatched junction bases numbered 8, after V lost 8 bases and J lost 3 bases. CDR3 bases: TGTGCCAGCTACTCCGGGACTAGCGGGGGGTTCTACGAGCAGTACTTC. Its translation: CASYSGTSGGFYEQYF.

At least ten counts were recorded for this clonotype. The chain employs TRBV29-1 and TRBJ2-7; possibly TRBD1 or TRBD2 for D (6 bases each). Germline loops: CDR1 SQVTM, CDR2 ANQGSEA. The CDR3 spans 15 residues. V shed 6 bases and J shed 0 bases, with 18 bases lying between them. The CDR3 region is CSVGALGGISYEQYF. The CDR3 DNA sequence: TGCAGCGTGGGGGCGCTAGGCGGGATCTCCTACGAGCAGTACTTC.

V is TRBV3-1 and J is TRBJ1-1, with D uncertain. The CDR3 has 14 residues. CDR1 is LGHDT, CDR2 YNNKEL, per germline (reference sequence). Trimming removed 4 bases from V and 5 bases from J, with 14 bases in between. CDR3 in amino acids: CASSRLGSGTEAFF. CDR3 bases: TGTGCCAGCAGCCGACTTGGATCTGGAACTGAAGCTTTCTTT.

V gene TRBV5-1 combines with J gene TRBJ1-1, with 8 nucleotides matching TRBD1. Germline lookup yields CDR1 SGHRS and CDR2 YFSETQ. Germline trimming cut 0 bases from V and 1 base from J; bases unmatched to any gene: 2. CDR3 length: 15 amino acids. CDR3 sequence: CASSLVQGANTEAFF. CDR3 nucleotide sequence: TGCGCCAGCAGCTTGGTTCAGGGGGCGAACACTGAAGCTTTCTTT.

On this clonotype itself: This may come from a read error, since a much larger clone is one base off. DNA for the CDR3: TGTGCCAGCAGCTTCGGCTGGGGATCTGGAGCTTTCTTT. It translates to CASSFGWGSGAFF. The V and J genes are TRBV7-9 and TRBJ1-1; D gene ambiguous. This CDR3 has 13 residues. Germline V gene sequence: CDR1 SEHNR, CDR2 FQNEAQ (reference sequence). V was shortened by 3 bases and J by 10 bases, with 15 bases between the two germline ends.

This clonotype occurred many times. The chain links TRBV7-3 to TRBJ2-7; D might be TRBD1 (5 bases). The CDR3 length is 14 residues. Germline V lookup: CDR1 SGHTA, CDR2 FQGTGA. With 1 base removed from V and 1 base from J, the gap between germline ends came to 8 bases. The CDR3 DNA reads TGTGCCAGCAGCTTAAAGGGGCCGTCCTACGAGCAGTACTTC. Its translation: CASSLKGPSYEQYF.